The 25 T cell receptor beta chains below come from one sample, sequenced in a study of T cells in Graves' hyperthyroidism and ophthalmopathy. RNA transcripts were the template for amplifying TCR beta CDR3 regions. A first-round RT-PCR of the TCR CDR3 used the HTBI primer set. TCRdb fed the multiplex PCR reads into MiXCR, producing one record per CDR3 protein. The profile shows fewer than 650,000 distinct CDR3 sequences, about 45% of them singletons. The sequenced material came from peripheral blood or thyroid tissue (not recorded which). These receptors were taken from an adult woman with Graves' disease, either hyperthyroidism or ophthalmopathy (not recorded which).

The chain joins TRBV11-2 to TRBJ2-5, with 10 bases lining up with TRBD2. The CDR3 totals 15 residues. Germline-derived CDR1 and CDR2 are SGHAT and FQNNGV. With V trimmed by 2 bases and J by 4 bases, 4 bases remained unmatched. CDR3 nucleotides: TGTGCCAGCAGCTTACCGCTAGCGGGAGCAGAGACCCAGTACTTC. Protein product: CASSLPLAGAETQYF.

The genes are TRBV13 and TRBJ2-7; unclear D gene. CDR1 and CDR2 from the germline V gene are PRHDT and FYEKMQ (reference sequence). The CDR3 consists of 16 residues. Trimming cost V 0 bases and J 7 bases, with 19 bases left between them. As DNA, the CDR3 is TGTGCCAGCAGCTTAGGCCTGCAGGTAGGAGTCCTGGAGCAGTACTTC. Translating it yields CASSLGLQVGVLEQYF.

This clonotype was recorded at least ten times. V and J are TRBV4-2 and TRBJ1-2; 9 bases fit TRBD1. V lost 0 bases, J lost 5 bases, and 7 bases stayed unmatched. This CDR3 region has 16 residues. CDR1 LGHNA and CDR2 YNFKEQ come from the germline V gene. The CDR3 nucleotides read TGTGCCAGCAGCCAAGACGTTGGACAGGGGCGGTATGGCTACACCTTC. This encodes CASSQDVGQGRYGYTF.

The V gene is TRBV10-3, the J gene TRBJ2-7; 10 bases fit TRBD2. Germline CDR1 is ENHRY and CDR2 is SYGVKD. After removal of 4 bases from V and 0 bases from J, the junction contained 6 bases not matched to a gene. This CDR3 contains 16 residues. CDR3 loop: CAISGPPSGSSYEQYF. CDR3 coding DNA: TGTGCCATCAGTGGGCCCCCTAGCGGGAGCTCCTACGAGCAGTACTTC.

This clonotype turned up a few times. CDR3 nucleotides: TGCAGCGTTGAACGGACGGACTCCTACGAGCAGTACTTC. Translated: CSVERTDSYEQYF. J is TRBJ2-7 and V is TRBV29-1; D remains unclear. This CDR3 has 13 residues. Germline V gene sequence: CDR1 SQVTM, CDR2 ANQGSEA. The germline V and J ends were trimmed by 2 bases and 0 bases, with 8 bases remaining between them.

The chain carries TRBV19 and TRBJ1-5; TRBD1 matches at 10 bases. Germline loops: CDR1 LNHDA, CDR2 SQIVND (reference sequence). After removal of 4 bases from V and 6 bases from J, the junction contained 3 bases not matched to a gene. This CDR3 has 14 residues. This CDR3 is CASSTGTGAQPQHF. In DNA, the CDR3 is TGTGCCAGTAGTACCGGGACAGGGGCTCAGCCCCAGCATTTT.

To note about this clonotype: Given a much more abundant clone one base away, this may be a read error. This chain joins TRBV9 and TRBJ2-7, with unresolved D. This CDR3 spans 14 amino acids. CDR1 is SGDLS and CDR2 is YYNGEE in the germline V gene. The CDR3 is CAISVEAFSYEQYF. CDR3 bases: TGTGCCATCAGCGTAGAAGCTTTCTCCTACGAGCAGTACTTC.

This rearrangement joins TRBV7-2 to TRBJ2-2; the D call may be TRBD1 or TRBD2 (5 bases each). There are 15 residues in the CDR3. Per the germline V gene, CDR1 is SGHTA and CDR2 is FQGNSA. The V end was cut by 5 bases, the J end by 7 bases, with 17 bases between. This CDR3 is CASSPPGPTDGELFF. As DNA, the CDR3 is TGTGCCAGCAGCCCCCCGGGACCGACCGACGGGGAGCTGTTTTTT.

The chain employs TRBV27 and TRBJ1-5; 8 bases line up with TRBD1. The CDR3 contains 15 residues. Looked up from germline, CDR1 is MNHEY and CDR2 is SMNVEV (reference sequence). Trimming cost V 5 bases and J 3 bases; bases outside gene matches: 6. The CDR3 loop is CASSTRTGFNQPQHF. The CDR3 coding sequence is TGTGCCAGCAGTACAAGGACAGGGTTCAATCAGCCCCAGCATTTT.

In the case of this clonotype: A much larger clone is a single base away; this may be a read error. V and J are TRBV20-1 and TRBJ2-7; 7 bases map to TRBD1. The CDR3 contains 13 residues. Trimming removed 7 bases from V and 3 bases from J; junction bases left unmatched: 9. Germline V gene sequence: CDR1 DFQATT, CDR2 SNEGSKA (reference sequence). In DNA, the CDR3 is TGCAGTGTTCACAGGGGACAGAGCTACGAGCAGTACTTC. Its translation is CSVHRGQSYEQYF.

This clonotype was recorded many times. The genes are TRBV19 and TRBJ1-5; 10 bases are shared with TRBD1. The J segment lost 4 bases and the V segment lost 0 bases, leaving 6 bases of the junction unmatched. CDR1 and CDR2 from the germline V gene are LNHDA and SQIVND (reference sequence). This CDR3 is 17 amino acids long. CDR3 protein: CASSIDGQGGLNQPQHF. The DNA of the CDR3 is TGTGCCAGTAGTATAGATGGACAGGGGGGCCTTAATCAGCCCCAGCATTTT.

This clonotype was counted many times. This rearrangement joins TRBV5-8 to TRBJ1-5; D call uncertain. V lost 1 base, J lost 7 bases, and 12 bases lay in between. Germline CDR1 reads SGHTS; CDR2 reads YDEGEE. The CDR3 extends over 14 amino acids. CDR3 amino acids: CASSLLEVLQPQHF. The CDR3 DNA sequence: TGTGCCAGCAGCTTGCTGGAGGTTTTGCAGCCCCAGCATTTT.

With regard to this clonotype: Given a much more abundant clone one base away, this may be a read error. In DNA, the CDR3 is TGTGCCAGTAAAAATTACGCCGGTAGCAATCAGCCCCAGCATTTT. It specifies CASKNYAGSNQPQHF. V and J are TRBV19 and TRBJ1-5, with D unresolved. Germline CDR1 reads LNHDA; CDR2 reads SQIVND (reference sequence). The CDR3 spans 15 residues. Trimming took off 7 bases at V and 0 bases at J, with 13 bases between the two ends.

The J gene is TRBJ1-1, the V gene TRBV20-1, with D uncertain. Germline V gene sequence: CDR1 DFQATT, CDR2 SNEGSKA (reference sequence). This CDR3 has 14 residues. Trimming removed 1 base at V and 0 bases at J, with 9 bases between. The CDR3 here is CSARVRTLNTEAFF. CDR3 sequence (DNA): TGCAGTGCTAGAGTAAGAACACTGAACACTGAAGCTTTCTTT.

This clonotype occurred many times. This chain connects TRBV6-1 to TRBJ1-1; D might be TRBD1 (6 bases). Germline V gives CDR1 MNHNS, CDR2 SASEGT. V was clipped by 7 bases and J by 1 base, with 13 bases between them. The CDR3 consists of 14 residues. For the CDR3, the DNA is TGTGCCAGCATCGGGACACGAGCGAACACTGAAGCTTTCTTT. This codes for CASIGTRANTEAFF.

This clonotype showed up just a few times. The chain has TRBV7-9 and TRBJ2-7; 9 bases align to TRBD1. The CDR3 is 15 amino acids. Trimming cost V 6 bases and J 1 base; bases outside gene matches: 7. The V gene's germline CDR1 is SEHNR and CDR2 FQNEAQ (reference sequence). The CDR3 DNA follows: TGTGCCAGCAGAGGTACCGGGACAGGGTCCTACGAGCAGTACTTC. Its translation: CASRGTGTGSYEQYF.

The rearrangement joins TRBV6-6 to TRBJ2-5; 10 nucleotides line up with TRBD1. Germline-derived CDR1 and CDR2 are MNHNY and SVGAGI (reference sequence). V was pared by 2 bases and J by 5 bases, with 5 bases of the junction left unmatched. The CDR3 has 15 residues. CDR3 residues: CASSYGQGGTETQYF. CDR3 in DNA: TGTGCCAGCAGTTACGGACAGGGGGGCACTGAGACCCAGTACTTC.

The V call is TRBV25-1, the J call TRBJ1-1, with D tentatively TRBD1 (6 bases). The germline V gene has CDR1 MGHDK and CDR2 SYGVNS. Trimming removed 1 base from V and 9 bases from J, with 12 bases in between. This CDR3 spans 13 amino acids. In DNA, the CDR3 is TGTGCCAGCAGTGAATGGGGGGCCTCACAAGCTTTCTTT. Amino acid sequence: CASSEWGASQAFF.

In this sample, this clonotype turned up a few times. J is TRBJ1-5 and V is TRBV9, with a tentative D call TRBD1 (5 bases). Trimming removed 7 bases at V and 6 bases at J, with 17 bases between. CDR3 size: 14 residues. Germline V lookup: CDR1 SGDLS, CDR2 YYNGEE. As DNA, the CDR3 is TGTGCCAGCTCGCAATGGGACGCAGGTCAGCCCCAGCATTTT. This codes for CASSQWDAGQPQHF.

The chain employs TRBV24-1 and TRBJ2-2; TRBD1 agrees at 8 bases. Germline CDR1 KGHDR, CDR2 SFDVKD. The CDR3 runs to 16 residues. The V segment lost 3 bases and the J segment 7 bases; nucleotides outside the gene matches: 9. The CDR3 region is CATSDRDRTDNGELFF. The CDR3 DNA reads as TGTGCCACCAGTGATCGGGACAGGACCGACAACGGGGAGCTGTTTTTT.

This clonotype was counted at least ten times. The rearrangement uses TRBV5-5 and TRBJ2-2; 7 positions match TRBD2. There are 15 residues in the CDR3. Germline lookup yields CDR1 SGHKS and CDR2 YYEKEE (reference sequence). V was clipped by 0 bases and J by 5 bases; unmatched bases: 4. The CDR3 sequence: CASSLETSRTGELFF. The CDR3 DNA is TGTGCCAGCAGCTTGGAGACTAGCAGGACCGGGGAGCTGTTTTTT.

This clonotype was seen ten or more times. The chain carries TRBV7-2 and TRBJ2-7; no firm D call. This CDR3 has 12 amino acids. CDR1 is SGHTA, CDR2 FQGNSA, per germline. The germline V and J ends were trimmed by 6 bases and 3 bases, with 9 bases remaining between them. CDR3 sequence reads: CASSVTLYEQYF. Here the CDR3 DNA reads TGTGCCAGCAGTGTAACGCTCTACGAGCAGTACTTC.

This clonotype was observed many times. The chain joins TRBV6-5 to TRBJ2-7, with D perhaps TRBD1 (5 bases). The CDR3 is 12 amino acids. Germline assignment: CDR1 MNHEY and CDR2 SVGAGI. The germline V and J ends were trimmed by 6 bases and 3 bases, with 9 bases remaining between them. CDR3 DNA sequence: TGTGCCAGCAGGGGCAGGGTCTACGAGCAGTACTTC. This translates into CASRGRVYEQYF.

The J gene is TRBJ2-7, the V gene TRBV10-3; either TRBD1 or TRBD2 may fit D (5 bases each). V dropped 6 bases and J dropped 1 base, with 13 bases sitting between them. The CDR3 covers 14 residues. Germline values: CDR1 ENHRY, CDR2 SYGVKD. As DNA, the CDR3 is TGTGCCATCAGGGAAAGGGACGGTTCCTACGAGCAGTACTTC. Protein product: CAIRERDGSYEQYF.

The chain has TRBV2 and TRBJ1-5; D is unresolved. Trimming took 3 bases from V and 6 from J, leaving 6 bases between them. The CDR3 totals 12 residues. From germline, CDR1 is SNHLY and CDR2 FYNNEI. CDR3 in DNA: TGTGCCAGCAGTGATACCGGTCAGCCCCAGCATTTT. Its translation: CASSDTGQPQHF. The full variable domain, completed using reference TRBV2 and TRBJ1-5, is EPEVTQTPSHQVTQMGQEVILRCVPISNHLYFYWYRQILGQKVEFLVSFYNNEISEKSEIFDDQFSVERPDGSNFTLKIRSTKLEDSAMYFCASSDTGQPQHFGDGTRLSIL.